Sequencing of this TCR beta chain was carried out in a study of blood T cell repertoires in COVID-19. Looking at the study overall: Acute and convalescent COVID-19 specimens originated in the United States, Italy and Spain.

Original processing notes: It was from reference gene primer amplification that nucleated cell counts were estimated. The assay was immunoSEQ multiplex PCR, and TCRdb's table has in-frame clones only and misses some. D and trimming were read from the DNA, whereas the V and J calls and clone size are those reported in that table. Here the sample spans some 220,000 clones, roughly 85% being singletons. Followed over time, Seattle patients had been enrolled while infection was active. The clonotype was recovered from a middle-aged man with COVID-19, enrolled during active disease. Input material: peripheral blood.

CDR3 coding DNA: TGTGCCAGTAGTATAGAGGCTGGACAAATTAGCAATCAGCCCCAGCATTTT. Protein product: CASSIEAGQISNQPQHF. The rearrangement links TRBV19 to TRBJ1-5; maybe TRBD1 (5 bases). The V gene lost 0 bases and the J gene lost 0 bases, with 12 bases spanning the gap. CDR3 length: 17 residues. Germline loops: CDR1 LNHDA, CDR2 SQIVND (reference sequence).